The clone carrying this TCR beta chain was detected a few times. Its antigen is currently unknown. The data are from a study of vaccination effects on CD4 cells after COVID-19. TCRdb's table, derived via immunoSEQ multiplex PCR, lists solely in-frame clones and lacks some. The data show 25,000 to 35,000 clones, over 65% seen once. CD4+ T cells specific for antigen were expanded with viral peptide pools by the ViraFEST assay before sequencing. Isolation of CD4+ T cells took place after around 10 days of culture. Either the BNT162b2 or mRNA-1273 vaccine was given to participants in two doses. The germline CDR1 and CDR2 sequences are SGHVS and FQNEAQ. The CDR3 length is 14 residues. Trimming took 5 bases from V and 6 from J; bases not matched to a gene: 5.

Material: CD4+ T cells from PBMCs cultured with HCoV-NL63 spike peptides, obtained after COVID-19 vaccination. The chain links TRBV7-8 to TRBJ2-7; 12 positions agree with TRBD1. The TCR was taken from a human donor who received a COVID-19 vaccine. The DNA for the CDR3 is TGTGCCAGCAGCCGGGACAGGGGGCGCTTCGAGCAGTACTTC. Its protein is CASSRDRGRFEQYF.